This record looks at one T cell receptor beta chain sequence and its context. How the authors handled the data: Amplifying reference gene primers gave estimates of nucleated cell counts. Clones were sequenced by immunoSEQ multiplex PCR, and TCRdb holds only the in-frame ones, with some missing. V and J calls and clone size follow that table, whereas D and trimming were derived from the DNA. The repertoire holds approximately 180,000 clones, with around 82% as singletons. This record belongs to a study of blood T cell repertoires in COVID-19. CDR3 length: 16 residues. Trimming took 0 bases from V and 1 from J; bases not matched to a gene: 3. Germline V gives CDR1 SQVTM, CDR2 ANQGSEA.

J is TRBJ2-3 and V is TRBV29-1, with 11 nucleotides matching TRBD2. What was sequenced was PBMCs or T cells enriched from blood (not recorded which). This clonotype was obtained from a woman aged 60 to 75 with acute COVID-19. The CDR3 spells CSVEDWGLAGTDTQYF. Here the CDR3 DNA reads TGCAGCGTTGAAGATTGGGGACTAGCGGGCACAGATACGCAGTATTTT.